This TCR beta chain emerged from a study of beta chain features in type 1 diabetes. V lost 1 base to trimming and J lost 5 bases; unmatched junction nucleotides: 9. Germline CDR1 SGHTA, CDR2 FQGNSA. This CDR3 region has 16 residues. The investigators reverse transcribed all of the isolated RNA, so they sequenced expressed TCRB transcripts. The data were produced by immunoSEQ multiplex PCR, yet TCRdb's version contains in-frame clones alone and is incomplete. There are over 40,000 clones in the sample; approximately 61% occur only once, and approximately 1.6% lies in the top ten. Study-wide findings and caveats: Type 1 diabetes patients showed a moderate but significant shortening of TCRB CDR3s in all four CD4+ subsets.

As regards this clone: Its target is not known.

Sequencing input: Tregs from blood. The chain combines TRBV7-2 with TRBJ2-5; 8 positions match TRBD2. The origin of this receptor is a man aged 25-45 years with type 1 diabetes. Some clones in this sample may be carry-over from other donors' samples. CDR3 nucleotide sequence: TGTGCCAGCAGCTTAGTTTCCAGCGGGGGTCGGGAGACCCAGTACTTC. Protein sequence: CASSLVSSGGRETQYF. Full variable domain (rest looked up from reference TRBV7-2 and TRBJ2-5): GAGVSQSPSNKVTEKGKDVELRCDPISGHTALYWYRQSLGQGLEFLIYFQGNSAPDKSGLPSDRFSAERTGGSVSTLTIQRTQQEDSAVYLCASSLVSSGGRETQYFGPGTRLLVL.